This T cell receptor (beta chain) comes out of a study of beta chain features in type 1 diabetes. Broader study findings: Amplification by PCR could prefer shorter templates, with the same effect in patients and controls. Shorter TCRB CDR3s, moderately but significantly so, were found in Type 1 diabetes patients in all four CD4+ subsets.

This CDR3 comprises 15 residues. Germline V lookup: CDR1 MNHEY, CDR2 SVGAGI. V lost 0 bases, J lost 5 bases, and 13 bases lay in between. To note about this clone: Its antigen is not identified.

A single heparinised blood sample, averaging roughly 0.11 L, was obtained per donor. What was sequenced were expressed TCRB transcripts, since all of the isolated RNA had been reverse transcribed. Generated by immunoSEQ multiplex PCR, the TCRdb table keeps only in-frame clones and is missing some. The sample has roughly 47,000 clones; 35% to 55% are singletons. Input material: stem cell memory CD4+ T cells from blood. The V gene is TRBV6-5, the J gene TRBJ1-1; D is ambiguous. The source is a man in his thirties or forties with type 1 diabetes. The CDR3 DNA sequence: TGTGCCAGCAGTTACTCAGTTGTTGGAGGGACTGAAGCTTTCTTT. Translating gives CASSYSVVGGTEAFF.